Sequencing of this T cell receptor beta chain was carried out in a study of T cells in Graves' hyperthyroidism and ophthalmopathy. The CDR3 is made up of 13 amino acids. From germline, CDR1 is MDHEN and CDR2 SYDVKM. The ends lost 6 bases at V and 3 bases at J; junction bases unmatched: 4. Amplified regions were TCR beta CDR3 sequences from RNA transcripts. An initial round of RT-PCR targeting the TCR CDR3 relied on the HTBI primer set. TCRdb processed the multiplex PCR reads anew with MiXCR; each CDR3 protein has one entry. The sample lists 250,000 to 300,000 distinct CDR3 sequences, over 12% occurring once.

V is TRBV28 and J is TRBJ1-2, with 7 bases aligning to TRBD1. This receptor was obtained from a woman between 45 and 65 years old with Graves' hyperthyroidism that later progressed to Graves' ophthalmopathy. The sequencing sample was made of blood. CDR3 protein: CASRTTGDYGYTF. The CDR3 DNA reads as TGTGCCAGCAGGACAACAGGGGACTATGGCTACACCTTC.